This T cell receptor (beta chain) was captured in a study of T cells in Graves' hyperthyroidism and ophthalmopathy. The study, taken as a whole, reports: Onset of ophthalmopathy came a median roughly 6.4 months after the model predicted it.

The CDR3 contains 16 residues. The trim removed 4 bases at V and 2 bases at J, leaving 10 bases unmatched. Germline V lookup: CDR1 SGHRS, CDR2 YFSETQ. There were TCR beta CDR3 regions amplified from RNA transcripts. The primer set for the first-round RT-PCR of the TCR CDR3 was HTBI. MiXCR, applied by TCRdb to the multiplex PCR reads, yields one record per CDR3 protein. The table lists 300,000 to 450,000 distinct CDR3 sequences, about 25% of them singletons. In regard to this clonotype: Its antigen remains unknown.

Hyperthyroidism of Graves' type that showed no ophthalmopathy progression within 18 months was stable. Patients aged 18 to 65 had newly diagnosed hyperthyroidism of under 2 months' duration. This receptor was taken from a man aged 50 to 59 with Graves' hyperthyroidism. The sequenced sample consisted of blood. The chain recombines TRBV5-1 with TRBJ2-5, with TRBD2 matching 8 bases. The CDR3 nucleotides are TGCGCCAGCAGCCAAGGTCCGGGACTAGGGCAAGAGACCCAGTACTTC. It encodes CASSQGPGLGQETQYF.